A selection of T cell receptor beta chains follows, all from one sample in a study of technical replicates of blood from a handful of donors. Generated by immunoSEQ multiplex PCR, the TCRdb table keeps only in-frame clones and is missing some. This table holds around 80,000 clones, 98% found once. Sequenced sample: T cells isolated from PBMCs. The receptors here all came from a human donor in good health. The CDR3 runs from the conserved cysteine through the conserved F or W. A D gene is named only where the DNA matches it firmly. Clone size, where shown, is once, few, many, or a class for clones that have expanded.

v_gene	d_gene	j_gene	abundance	CDR3aa	CDR3nt
TRBV4-2	-	TRBJ2-1	-	CASSQDLVSGEFF	TGTGCCAGCAGCCAAGATTTAGTATCGGGGGAGTTCTTC
TRBV28	-	TRBJ2-1	-	CASRQGGPYNEQFF	TGTGCCAGCAGACAGGGGGGGCCCTACAATGAGCAGTTCTTC
TRBV25-1	TRBD2	TRBJ2-1	-	CASSEGGSGGYEQFF	TGTGCCAGCAGTGAAGGAGGTAGCGGGGGATATGAGCAGTTCTTC
TRBV19	TRBD1	TRBJ2-5	-	CASSDTGGALETQYF	TGTGCCAGTAGTGACACAGGGGGCGCCTTAGAGACCCAGTACTTC
TRBV5-1	-	TRBJ1-2	-	CASSLEHRANTYGYTF	TGCGCCAGCAGCTTGGAACACAGAGCAAACACCTATGGCTACACCTTC
TRBV6-4	-	TRBJ1-1	-	CASSENGPGAEAFF	TGTGCCAGCAGTGAAAATGGGCCGGGGGCTGAAGCTTTCTTT
TRBV6-5	-	TRBJ1-4	-	CASSYSTRESEKLFF	TGTGCCAGCAGTTACTCCACGAGGGAAAGTGAAAAACTGTTTTTT
TRBV28	TRBD2	TRBJ2-5	-	CASSSLAGEVEETQYF	TGTGCCAGCAGTTCCCTAGCGGGAGAGGTAGAAGAGACCCAGTACTTC
TRBV7-8	TRBD1	TRBJ1-5	-	CASSLGAQGVNNQPQHF	TGTGCCAGCAGCTTAGGAGCCCAGGGGGTGAACAATCAGCCCCAGCATTTT
TRBV27	-	TRBJ2-1	-	CASSFRSGQSPNNEQFF	TGTGCCAGCAGTTTCCGATCGGGACAATCTCCGAACAATGAGCAGTTCTTC
TRBV12-5	-	TRBJ2-1	-	CASGLRLESEQFF	TGTGCTAGTGGTTTGAGACTAGAATCTGAGCAGTTCTTC
TRBV19	TRBD1	TRBJ1-2	-	CASSITIDRVYGYTF	TGTGCCAGTAGTATAACCATCGACAGGGTCTATGGCTACACCTTC
TRBV4-1	TRBD2	TRBJ2-2	-	CASTPGSGTNTGELFF	TGCGCCAGCACCCCCGGGAGCGGGACGAACACCGGGGAGCTGTTTTTT
TRBV4-2	-	TRBJ1-2	-	CASSQRGGDYGYTF	TGTGCCAGCAGCCAACGAGGCGGCGACTATGGCTACACCTTC
TRBV10-3	TRBD2	TRBJ2-5	once	CAIPAGGRQETQYF	TGTGCCATCCCGGCGGGGGGACGACAAGAGACCCAGTACTTC
TRBV4-1	-	TRBJ2-7	-	CASSQVEGDYREQYF	TGCGCCAGCAGCCAAGTGGAGGGTGATTATCGGGAGCAGTACTTC
TRBV12-5	TRBD1	TRBJ1-6	once	CASGLSRQGFNSPLHF	TGTGCTAGTGGTTTGTCAAGACAGGGTTTTAATTCACCCCTCCACTTT
TRBV4-2	-	TRBJ2-3	-	CASSRGQGASTDTQYF	TGTGCCAGCAGCCGGGGCCAAGGGGCGAGCACAGATACGCAGTATTTT
TRBV19	TRBD1	TRBJ1-5	-	CASGQGAGVDPRNQPQHF	TGTGCCAGTGGACAGGGCGCCGGGGTAGACCCACGCAATCAGCCCCAGCATTTT
TRBV19	-	TRBJ1-2	once	CASSRQRRVRDLQNYGYTF	TGTGCCAGTAGTAGACAACGCCGGGTACGGGACTTGCAGAACTATGGCTACACCTTC
TRBV4-2	TRBD1	TRBJ2-3	-	CASSQEATGTGRTDTQYF	TGTGCCAGCAGCCAAGAAGCAACCGGGACAGGGAGGACAGATACGCAGTATTTT
TRBV4-1	TRBD1	TRBJ1-6	-	CASSLRGESSYNSPLHF	TGCGCCAGCAGCCTCAGGGGGGAAAGCTCCTATAATTCACCCCTCCACTTT
TRBV18	-	TRBJ2-2	-	CASSPSGVGNTGELFF	TGTGCCAGCTCACCGTCAGGGGTCGGGAACACCGGGGAGCTGTTTTTT
TRBV5-1	-	TRBJ1-1	-	CASIEQGANTEAFF	TGCGCCAGCATCGAACAGGGTGCGAACACTGAAGCTTTCTTT
TRBV14	-	TRBJ1-1	-	CASSREGSEAFF	TGTGCCAGCAGCCGCGAGGGCTCTGAAGCTTTCTTT
TRBV9	-	TRBJ1-2	-	CASTPTGNYGYTF	TGTGCCAGCACCCCGACAGGTAACTATGGCTACACCTTC
TRBV19	-	TRBJ2-7	-	CASSMWPGFDEQYF	TGTGCCAGTAGTATGTGGCCTGGCTTTGACGAGCAGTACTTC
TRBV7-9	-	TRBJ1-5	-	CASRKAGDNQPQHF	TGTGCCAGCAGGAAGGCAGGGGATAATCAGCCCCAGCATTTT
TRBV19	-	TRBJ1-2	-	CASSPTPEGEFTGYTF	TGTGCCAGTAGTCCCACCCCGGAGGGTGAGTTTACCGGCTACACCTTC
TRBV5-1	-	TRBJ2-5	-	CASSLGAQGGVETQYF	TGCGCCAGCAGCTTGGGTGCTCAGGGTGGGGTAGAGACCCAGTACTTC
TRBV4-2	-	TRBJ2-2	-	CASSHDVGASTGELFF	TGTGCCAGCAGCCATGACGTGGGGGCAAGCACCGGGGAGCTGTTTTTT
TRBV11-2	TRBD1	TRBJ2-7	-	CASRLAWGQGAYEQYF	TGTGCCAGCCGACTAGCGTGGGGACAGGGGGCCTACGAGCAGTACTTC
TRBV5-1	-	TRBJ1-2	-	CASSASLLDGYTF	TGCGCCAGCAGCGCCTCCCTGCTAGATGGCTACACCTTC
TRBV30	TRBD2	TRBJ2-1	-	CACAGGIADEQFF	TGTGCCTGCGCGGGGGGTATTGCGGATGAGCAGTTCTTC
TRBV30	TRBD1	TRBJ1-2	once	CAWSLGRGLGYTF	TGTGCCTGGAGTCTAGGCAGGGGGCTTGGCTACACCTTC
TRBV6-5	-	TRBJ2-3	once	CASTGRGRSADTQYF	TGTGCCAGCACCGGGCGAGGGAGGAGCGCAGATACGCAGTATTTT
TRBV6-1	-	TRBJ2-3	-	CASRSAGMADTQYF	TGTGCCAGCCGATCGGCGGGAATGGCAGATACGCAGTATTTT
TRBV6-1	-	TRBJ1-6	-	CASSEAFAGLNNSPLHF	TGTGCCAGCAGTGAAGCGTTTGCAGGGTTGAATAATTCACCCCTCCACTTT
TRBV5-1	-	TRBJ1-1	-	CASSLGNSMNTEAFF	TGCGCCAGCAGCTTGGGTAACTCCATGAACACTGAAGCTTTCTTT
TRBV19	-	TRBJ1-1	-	CASSIGRDTEAFF	TGTGCCAGTAGTATAGGCAGGGACACTGAAGCTTTCTTT
TRBV2	TRBD1	TRBJ1-4	-	CASIRDRGLGEKLFF	TGTGCCAGCATTCGGGACAGGGGGCTTGGTGAAAAACTGTTTTTT
TRBV15	-	TRBJ2-7	-	CATSRPLEDEQYF	TGTGCCACCAGCAGACCACTGGAGGACGAGCAGTACTTC
TRBV6-1	-	TRBJ1-5	-	CASSEIRQLSNQPQHF	TGTGCCAGCAGTGAGATAAGACAGCTTAGCAATCAGCCCCAGCATTTT
TRBV19	-	TRBJ1-6	-	CASSIPPRAGYGSPLHF	TGTGCCAGTAGTATACCCCCACGCGCAGGGTACGGTTCACCCCTCCACTTT
TRBV6-5	-	TRBJ2-7	-	CASRDIDGTPLKQYF	TGTGCCAGCAGGGACATAGACGGGACTCCCCTCAAGCAGTACTTC
TRBV20-1	-	TRBJ2-7	-	CSARDGRGQYF	TGCAGTGCTAGAGATGGACGGGGGCAGTACTTC
TRBV5-6	TRBD2	TRBJ2-2	-	CASSQLISGGASGTGELFF	TGTGCCAGCAGCCAGCTTATTAGCGGGGGGGCTAGCGGCACCGGGGAGCTGTTTTTT
TRBV15	TRBD2	TRBJ2-3	-	CATRWTSGITQYF	TGTGCCACCAGGTGGACTAGCGGCATAACGCAGTATTTT
TRBV6-1	-	TRBJ1-3	few	CASSERRVSGNTIYF	TGTGCCAGCAGTGAACGGCGGGTCTCTGGAAACACCATATATTTT
TRBV7-9	-	TRBJ2-1	-	CASSLGPTGAYNEQFF	TGTGCCAGCAGCTTAGGGCCGACAGGAGCCTACAATGAGCAGTTCTTC
TRBV2	-	TRBJ1-2	-	CASQGNGYTF	TGTGCCAGTCAGGGTAATGGCTACACCTTC
TRBV6-6	-	TRBJ2-5	-	CASTRTAQETQYF	TGTGCCAGCACTCGGACAGCTCAAGAGACCCAGTACTTC
TRBV30	-	TRBJ1-1	-	CAWSPGNTEAFF	TGTGCCTGGAGTCCAGGTAACACTGAAGCTTTCTTT
TRBV30	-	TRBJ2-7	-	CAWTPPGVGYEQYF	TGTGCCTGGACTCCCCCAGGGGTCGGCTACGAGCAGTACTTC
TRBV5-1	-	TRBJ1-2	-	CASSRAAGLYTF	TGCGCCAGCAGCCGCGCTGCAGGACTTTACACCTTC
TRBV19	-	TRBJ1-2	-	CASSVSSGYTF	TGTGCCAGTAGTGTCTCGTCTGGCTACACCTTC
TRBV5-1	-	TRBJ2-7	-	CASRQGQIDSYEQYF	TGCGCCAGCAGACAAGGACAGATCGACTCCTACGAGCAGTACTTC
TRBV14	-	TRBJ1-1	once	CASSQNTGSLIPPF	TGTGCCAGCAGCCAGAATACAGGGTCACTGATTCCCCCTTTT
TRBV20-1	-	TRBJ2-2	-	CSALTAGELFF	TGCAGTGCTTTGACTGCCGGGGAGCTGTTTTTT
TRBV10-1	TRBD1	TRBJ1-1	-	CASRQGRDTEAFF	TGCGCCAGCCGACAGGGCCGGGACACTGAAGCTTTCTTT